This passage covers 9 T cell receptor beta chains from one sample sequenced in a study of blood T cell repertoires in COVID-19. Sequenced by immunoSEQ multiplex PCR; TCRdb stores in-frame clones only, minus some. This table holds more than 150,000 clones, approximately 79% found once. The sequenced sample consisted of peripheral blood. Receptors originate from a woman aged 70 to 79 with acute or convalescent COVID-19.

Comments on this clone: A much larger clone is a single base away; this may be a read error. The V and J genes are TRBV5-4 and TRBJ1-1; TRBD1 might be the D (6 bases). CDR3 length equals 14 residues. Trimming pared 0 bases from V and 0 bases from J, leaving 6 bases between. The germline gives CDR1 SGHNT, CDR2 YYREEE (reference sequence). CDR3 bases: TGTGCCAGCAGCTTGGGACAGGTGAACACTGAAGCTTTCTTT. Translated, it gives CASSLGQVNTEAFF. Drawing the rest from reference TRBV5-4 and TRBJ1-1, the complete variable domain is ETGVTQSPTHLIKTRGQQVTLRCSSQSGHNTVSWYQQALGQGPQFIFQYYREEENGRGNFPPRFSGLQFPNYSSELNVNALELDDSALYLCASSLGQVNTEAFFGQGTRLTVV.

The gene calls are TRBV4-1 and TRBJ2-7; a weak D match, TRBD1 (5 bases). The V gene lost 4 bases and the J gene lost 0 bases, with 10 bases spanning the gap. The germline V gene encodes CDR1 MGHRA and CDR2 YSYEKL. The CDR3 covers 14 residues. The CDR3 spells CASSRQSNSYEQYF. The CDR3 bases are TGCGCCAGCAGCCGACAGTCGAACTCCTACGAGCAGTACTTC.

This chain uses TRBV9 with TRBJ1-5, with D possibly being TRBD1 (5 bases). CDR1 and CDR2 (germline): SGDLS, YYNGEE. The V and J ends lost 3 bases and 7 bases respectively, with 11 bases between them. The CDR3 consists of 13 residues. This CDR3 is CASSEDIGQPQHF. The CDR3 DNA is TGTGCCAGCAGCGAGGACATCGGGCAGCCCCAGCATTTT.

V gene TRBV18 combines with J gene TRBJ1-2; D is uncertain. The CDR3 covers 12 residues. V lost 6 bases and J lost 3, with 8 bases in between. The germline CDR1 and CDR2 sequences are KGHSH and LQKENI. The CDR3 region has the DNA TGTGCCAGCTCCCCTCCCGACTATGGCTACACCTTC. Its protein is CASSPPDYGYTF.

The V and J genes are TRBV27 and TRBJ2-2; no reliable D call. The CDR3 is 13 amino acids. Germline V gene lookup returns CDR1 MNHEY and CDR2 SMNVEV (reference sequence). V lost 4 bases and J lost 4, with 7 bases in between. CDR3 coding DNA: TGTGCCAGCAGTTCTAGGAGCACCGGGGAGCTGTTTTTT. This codes for CASSSRSTGELFF.

This rearrangement joins TRBV3-1 (or the pseudogene TRBV3-2) to TRBJ1-1, with D perhaps matching TRBD1 (5 bases). The CDR3 loop spans 13 amino acids. From germline, CDR1 is LGHDT and CDR2 YNNKEL (reference sequence). V was clipped by 5 bases and J by 3 bases, with 10 bases between them. The CDR3: CASSVQGYTEAFF. The CDR3 DNA is TGTGCCAGCAGCGTCCAGGGATACACTGAAGCTTTCTTT.

The gene calls are TRBV24-1 and TRBJ2-2; D is perhaps TRBD1 (6 bases). The CDR3 length is 16 residues. Germline assignment: CDR1 KGHDR and CDR2 SFDVKD. V gave up 2 bases and J gave up 5 bases, with 14 bases separating them. The CDR3 is CATSDWGLGSTGELFF. In DNA form, the CDR3 reads TGTGCCACCAGTGATTGGGGGCTAGGAAGTACCGGGGAGCTGTTTTTT.

The chain carries TRBV2 and TRBJ2-7; D may be TRBD2 (6 bases). Trimming took 8 bases from V and 2 from J, leaving 13 bases between them. The V gene's germline CDR1 is SNHLY and CDR2 FYNNEI. The CDR3 is 13 amino acids. The CDR3 DNA follows: TGTGCCAGCGGAGGGGCAAAGACCTACGAGCAGTACTTC. This sequence encodes CASGGAKTYEQYF.

This chain connects TRBV6-5 to TRBJ2-1; D possibly corresponds to TRBD1 (6 bases). V lost 8 bases and J lost 9, with 17 bases in between. Germline V gene sequence: CDR1 MNHEY, CDR2 SVGAGI. CDR3 size: 13 residues. The CDR3: CASRTVRFGEQFF. The CDR3 nucleotides are TGTGCCAGCCGGACAGTTAGATTTGGTGAGCAGTTCTTC.